This TCR beta chain originates from a study of OX40 agonist ivuxolimab in advanced cancers. Across the study: A partial response was reached by three patients: one with hepatocellular carcinoma and two with cutaneous melanoma.

TCRdb's copy holds only in-frame clones and misses some; the assay was immunoSEQ multiplex PCR. The sample shows 65,000 or so clones, approximately 82% of them seen only once. Patients were ineligible given autoimmune disease history or systemic immunosuppression. Germline V gene data show CDR1 as ENHRY and CDR2 as SYGVKD. Trimming cost V 4 bases and J 13 bases; bases outside gene matches: 3. This CDR3 has 11 residues. V usage is TRBV10-3 and J usage is TRBJ2-1, with TRBD2 matching 8 bases. This clonotype was obtained from an adult with an advanced solid tumor such as melanoma, head and neck, liver or kidney cancer. The sequencing used CD4+ or CD8+ T cells sorted from blood, collected in a trial of the OX40 agonist ivuxolimab. The CDR3 reads CAISAAGVQFF. The CDR3 DNA is TGTGCCATCAGTGCAGCGGGAGTACAGTTCTTC.